The 20 T cell receptor beta chains below come from one sample, sequenced in a study of T cell responses to AZD1222 COVID-19 vaccine. Using immunoSEQ multiplex PCR, the repertoire was profiled, and TCRdb retains in-frame clones only, with some absent. This table holds around 140,000 clones, about 90% found once. The starting material was peripheral blood, obtained 28 days after the second AZD1222 dose. Every receptor here comes from an adult who received the AZD1222 COVID-19 vaccine.

The J gene is TRBJ2-7, the V gene TRBV18, with D possibly being TRBD2 (6 bases). The CDR3 contains 12 residues. Trimming stripped 1 base from V and 6 bases from J, with 7 bases between. Germline CDR1 KGHSH, CDR2 LQKENI. This chain's CDR3 is CASSPLSGEQYV. The DNA of the CDR3 is TGTGCCAGCTCACCACTTAGCGGCGAGCAGTACGTC.

The chain has TRBV15 and TRBJ1-6; D is uncertain. Deletions cut 1 base from V and 0 bases from J, with 25 bases between. CDR3 length equals 22 residues. Germline V lookup: CDR1 LNHNV, CDR2 YYDKDF (reference sequence). The CDR3 bases are TGTGCCACCAGCAGAGGGTCCGGAGGTCAACTACTTTTAAGCTCCTATAATTCACCCCTCCACTTT. Its protein product is CATSRGSGGQLLLSSYNSPLHF.

The V gene is TRBV19, the J gene TRBJ2-6; 14 bases line up with TRBD2. V lost 7 bases and J lost 0; bases outside the gene matches: 8. There are 19 residues in the CDR3. Looked up from germline, CDR1 is LNHDA and CDR2 is SQIVND (reference sequence). CDR3 coding DNA: TGTGCCAGTATCGGGACTAGCGGGGGCTACCCCTCTGGGGCCAACGTCCTGACTTTC. It is translated as CASIGTSGGYPSGANVLTF.

The gene calls are TRBV20-1 and TRBJ2-5; D is undetermined. Between the trimmed V and J ends, which lost 3 bases and 0 bases, there was a span of 5 bases. CDR3 length: 12 residues. CDR1 is DFQATT, CDR2 SNEGSKA, per germline (reference sequence). The CDR3 region has the DNA TGCAGTGCTAGTGGCTACCAAGAGACCCAGTACTTC. Its protein is CSASGYQETQYF.

This chain connects TRBV10-3 to TRBJ2-3; unclear D gene. V dropped 3 bases and J dropped 3 bases, with 7 bases sitting between them. The CDR3 runs 13 residues. Germline CDR1 and CDR2: ENHRY and SYGVKD. CDR3 region: CAISELATDTQYF. Written as DNA, the CDR3 is TGTGCCATCAGTGAACTCGCTACAGATACGCAGTATTTT.

This sequence joins TRBV11-2 and TRBJ1-1; maybe TRBD1 (6 bases). The V end lost 5 bases, the J end lost 2 bases, and 21 bases lay between the germline ends. CDR1 is SGHAT and CDR2 is FQNNGV in the germline V gene. The CDR3 runs 17 residues. Written as DNA, the CDR3 is TGTGCCAGCAGCCCCGCGGGGGGGGGCGCCGGTAACACTGAAGCTTTCTTT. Encoded protein: CASSPAGGGAGNTEAFF.

This clone occurred once. This chain joins TRBV15 and TRBJ1-4; 8 positions match TRBD1. CDR3 length: 17 amino acids. Germline assignment: CDR1 LNHNV and CDR2 YYDKDF (reference sequence). Trimming removed 0 bases from V and 5 bases from J; junction bases left unmatched: 8. CDR3 residues: CATSRDPGGVLNEKLFF. The CDR3 nucleotides read TGTGCCACCAGCAGAGACCCAGGGGGCGTGTTGAATGAAAAACTGTTTTTT.

This clone was detected only a few times. This CDR3 reads CASSSGLAGTSGELFF. The CDR3 DNA follows: TGTGCCAGTAGTTCCGGGCTAGCGGGGACGTCCGGGGAGCTGTTTTTT. The genes are TRBV19 and TRBJ2-2; 9 bases are a match to TRBD2. Germline V CDR1 and CDR2: LNHDA, SQIVND (reference sequence). V was pared by 5 bases and J by 6 bases, with 10 bases of the junction left unmatched. This CDR3 contains 16 residues.

This clone was detected a few times. The chain employs TRBV28 and TRBJ1-2; 8 positions agree with TRBD1. V gave up 8 bases and J gave up 3 bases; unmatched junction bases: 17. The CDR3 runs 17 residues. Germline V gives CDR1 MDHEN, CDR2 SYDVKM. CDR3 loop: CASSTGGYRGRDYGYTF. CDR3 in DNA: TGTGCCAGCTCCACAGGGGGGTACAGGGGAAGGGACTATGGCTACACCTTC.

This chain connects TRBV5-1 to TRBJ1-1, with 7 bases that match TRBD1. Unmatched junction bases numbered 6, after V lost 4 bases and J lost 0 bases. Germline CDR1 SGHRS, CDR2 YFSETQ. CDR3 length equals 15 residues. Here the CDR3 DNA reads TGCGCCAGCAGCCCCCAGGGGGGGTTGAACACTGAAGCTTTCTTT. Translation gives CASSPQGGLNTEAFF.

This sequence joins TRBV14 and TRBJ1-1, with D possibly matching TRBD1 (6 bases). The germline CDR1 and CDR2 sequences are SGHDN and FVKESK. The CDR3 runs 13 residues. Trimming cost V 6 bases and J 1 base, with 9 bases left between them. In DNA form, the CDR3 reads TGTGCCAGCAGTGGACAGCAGAACACTGAAGCTTTCTTT. Encoded protein: CASSGQQNTEAFF.

The V gene is TRBV6-6, the J gene TRBJ2-7, with 7 bases lining up with TRBD1. CDR1 and CDR2 (germline): MNHNY, SVGAGI (reference sequence). CDR3 length equals 11 residues. Trimming took 8 bases from V and 3 from J; bases not matched to a gene: 1. The CDR3 here is CASGDSYEQYV. In DNA, the CDR3 is TGTGCCAGCGGGGACAGCTACGAGCAGTACGTC.

This clone has a single count. This sequence joins TRBV28 and TRBJ1-5; unclear D gene. The CDR3 sequence is 13 residues long. CDR1 is MDHEN, CDR2 SYDVKM, per germline. Trimming left V 7 bases short and J 5 bases short, with 12 bases between. CDR3 DNA: TGTGCCAGCAATTATGAGGCAGATCAGCCCCAGCATTTT. Its protein product is CASNYEADQPQHF. The full variable domain, with the rest looked up from reference TRBV28 and TRBJ1-5, is DVKVTQSSRYLVKRTGEKVFLECVQDMDHENMFWYRQDPGLGLRLIYFSYDVKMKEKGDIPEGYSVSREKKERFSLILESASTNQTSMYLCASNYEADQPQHFGDGTRLSIL.

The chain uses TRBV19 and TRBJ2-5; 7 nucleotides agree with TRBD1. The trim removed 5 bases at V and 2 bases at J, leaving 5 bases unmatched. CDR1 and CDR2 from the germline V gene are LNHDA and SQIVND (reference sequence). The CDR3 has 14 residues. CDR3 DNA: TGTGCCAGTAGTTCCAGACAGGGACAAGAGACCCAGTACTTC. This encodes CASSSRQGQETQYF.

CDR3 in amino acids: CASSFGLGRHEQFF. The CDR3 coding sequence is TGTGCCAGCAGTTTTGGGCTAGGTAGGCATGAGCAGTTCTTC. This chain uses TRBV28 with TRBJ2-1, with D uncertain. V shed 3 bases and J shed 8 bases, with 14 bases lying between them. The germline CDR1 and CDR2 sequences are MDHEN and SYDVKM. The CDR3 extends over 14 amino acids.

This chain uses TRBV3-1 (or the pseudogene TRBV3-2) with TRBJ1-3; D is possibly TRBD1 (5 bases). Trimming removed 2 bases from V and 8 bases from J, with 16 bases in between. Germline lookup yields CDR1 LGHDT and CDR2 YNNKEL (reference sequence). This CDR3 region has 15 residues. The CDR3 coding sequence is TGTGCCAGCAGCCAATCTCGAGGGGCCCGCGACACCATATATTTT. Amino acids: CASSQSRGARDTIYF.

The CDR3 is CATSDFTSGSTDTQYF. The CDR3 DNA follows: TGTGCCACCAGTGATTTCACTAGCGGAAGCACAGATACGCAGTATTTT. This chain links TRBV24-1 with TRBJ2-3, with 8 bases fitting TRBD2. Germline V gene lookup returns CDR1 KGHDR and CDR2 SFDVKD. J gave up 0 bases and V 1 base, and 2 bases lay outside the gene matches. The CDR3 covers 16 residues.

This chain links TRBV28 with TRBJ2-5; D remains ambiguous. This CDR3 has 14 residues. Trimming stripped 4 bases from V and 5 bases from J, with 14 bases between. The germline gives CDR1 MDHEN, CDR2 SYDVKM. The chain's CDR3 is CASSSSWLRETQYF. CDR3 nucleotides: TGTGCCAGCAGTTCGTCCTGGCTGCGGGAGACCCAGTACTTC.

The chain joins TRBV24-1 to TRBJ1-2; maybe TRBD1 (5 bases). This CDR3 comprises 14 residues. Germline V CDR1 and CDR2: KGHDR, SFDVKD. Trimming shortened V by 5 bases and J by 3 bases, and 12 bases separated the two germline ends. CDR3 amino acids: CATSGEGLHYGYTF. CDR3 coding DNA: TGTGCCACCAGTGGAGAGGGGCTGCACTATGGCTACACCTTC.

V usage is TRBV9 and J usage is TRBJ1-1; 9 nucleotides agree with TRBD1. In germline, CDR1 is SGDLS, CDR2 YYNGEE. The CDR3 extends over 17 amino acids. Unmatched junction bases numbered 14, after V lost 4 bases and J lost 4 bases. The CDR3 nucleotides are TGTGCCAGCAGCTCTTACAGGGGGCGCGAGGTTGGCACTGAAGCTTTCTTT. This sequence encodes CASSSYRGREVGTEAFF.